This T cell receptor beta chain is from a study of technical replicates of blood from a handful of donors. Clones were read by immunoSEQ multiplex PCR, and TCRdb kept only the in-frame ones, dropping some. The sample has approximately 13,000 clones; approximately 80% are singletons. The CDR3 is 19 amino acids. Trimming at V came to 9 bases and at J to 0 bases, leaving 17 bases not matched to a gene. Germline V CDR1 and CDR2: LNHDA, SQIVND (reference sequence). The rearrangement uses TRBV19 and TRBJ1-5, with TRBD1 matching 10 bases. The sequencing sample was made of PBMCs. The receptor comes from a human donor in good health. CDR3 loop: CASSEIGDRGWYSNQPQHF. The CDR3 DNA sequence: TGTGCCAGCTCCGAAATAGGGGACAGGGGATGGTATAGCAATCAGCCCCAGCATTTT. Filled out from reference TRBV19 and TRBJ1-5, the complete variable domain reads DGGITQSPKYLFRKEGQNVTLSCEQNLNHDAMYWYRQDPGQGLRLIYYSQIVNDFQKGDIAEGYSVSREKKESFPLTVTSAQKNPTAFYLCASSEIGDRGWYSNQPQHFGDGTRLSIL.